The T cell receptor (beta chain) described here comes from a study of cytomegalovirus exposure and HLA in healthy donors. Study-wide context: Clustering assigned about 79% of the approximately 370 genotyped donors to the Caucasian-associated ancestry cluster. Study results and caveats: Information on immune exposure was restricted to one variable (CMV serostatus). A later analysis appeared to link common viral pathogens to several of the most significant clusters. Productive status was seen about 87% or about 30% of the time for most TCR beta V segments in an earlier analysis.

About this clone itself: The antigen is unknown. The sample holds other DNA sequences that translate to the same CDR3.

Germline trimming cut 3 bases from V and 0 bases from J; bases unmatched to any gene: 5. This CDR3 has 15 residues. Germline CDR1 is KGHSH and CDR2 is LQKENI. Vbeta (60) and Jbeta (13) primers were used in the PCR. The protocol was immunoSEQ multiplex PCR, while the TCRdb copy is restricted to in-frame clones and leaves out a portion. The table shows 300,000 or so clones, with roughly 81% occurring only once. This TCR was sampled from a woman aged 40 to 50 in good health and CMV-seropositive. Sequenced sample: PBMCs. The chain has TRBV18 and TRBJ2-7; 7 bases map to TRBD2. This CDR3 reads CASSPRAGSSYEQYF. In DNA form, the CDR3 reads TGTGCCAGCTCACCCCGAGCGGGGAGCTCCTACGAGCAGTACTTC.